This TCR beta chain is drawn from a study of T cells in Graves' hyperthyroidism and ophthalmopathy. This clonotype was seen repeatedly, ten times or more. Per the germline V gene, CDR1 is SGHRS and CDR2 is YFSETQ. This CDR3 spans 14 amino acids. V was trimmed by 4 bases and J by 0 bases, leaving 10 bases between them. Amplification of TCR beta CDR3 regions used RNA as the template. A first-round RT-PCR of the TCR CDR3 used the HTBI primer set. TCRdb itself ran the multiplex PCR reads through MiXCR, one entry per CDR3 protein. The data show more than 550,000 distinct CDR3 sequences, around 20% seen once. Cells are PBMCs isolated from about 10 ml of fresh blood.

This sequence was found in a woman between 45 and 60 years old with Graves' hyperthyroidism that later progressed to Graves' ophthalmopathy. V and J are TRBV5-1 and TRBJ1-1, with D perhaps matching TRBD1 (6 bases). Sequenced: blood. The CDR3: CASSNDRMNTEAFF. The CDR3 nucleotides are TGCGCCAGCAGCAATGACAGGATGAACACTGAAGCTTTCTTT.